Presented here are 32 T cell receptor beta chains from one specimen sequenced in a study of blood T cell repertoires in COVID-19. Sequenced by immunoSEQ multiplex PCR; TCRdb stores in-frame clones only, minus some. The sample comprises tens of thousands of clones, 90% of which are singletons, and roughly 0.72% rests with the top ten. Sample: peripheral blood. Receptors originate from a woman older than 75 with acute or convalescent COVID-19.

As regards this clone: In the same sample, other DNA sequences code for this CDR3. The chain combines TRBV5-4 with TRBJ1-1; 9 bases match TRBD1. Germline loops: CDR1 SGHNT, CDR2 YYREEE (reference sequence). The CDR3 sequence is 15 residues long. The junction had 5 bases not matched to a gene; V was cut back by 3 bases and J by 2 bases. The CDR3 nucleotides read TGTGCCAGCAGCTATCCGGGACAGGGCAACACTGAAGCTTTCTTT. It codes for CASSYPGQGNTEAFF. Supplemented by reference TRBV5-4 and TRBJ1-1, the full variable domain reads ETGVTQSPTHLIKTRGQQVTLRCSSQSGHNTVSWYQQALGQGPQFIFQYYREEENGRGNFPPRFSGLQFPNYSSELNVNALELDDSALYLCASSYPGQGNTEAFFGQGTRLTVV.

The chain combines TRBV6-5 with TRBJ1-1; a possible D gene is TRBD1 (6 bases). Germline assignment: CDR1 MNHEY and CDR2 SVGAGI. The V end lost 5 bases, the J end lost 10 bases, and 14 bases lay between the germline ends. The CDR3 has 12 residues. CDR3 nucleotide sequence: TGTGCCAGCAGTCAGGGGATGGGGAGAGCTTTCTTT. Its protein product is CASSQGMGRAFF.

J is TRBJ1-2 and V is TRBV9; D perhaps matches TRBD1 (6 bases). Trimming removed 0 bases at V and 7 bases at J, with 13 bases between. This CDR3 is built from 14 residues. In germline, CDR1 is SGDLS, CDR2 YYNGEE. The CDR3 DNA follows: TGTGCCAGCAGCGTAGACGCAGGGGTACGTGGCTACACCTTC. This codes for CASSVDAGVRGYTF.

The chain links TRBV9 to TRBJ2-3, with TRBD2 identical over 8 bases. The CDR3 has 16 residues. V trimming: 3 bases; J trimming: 0 bases; junction bases outside the gene matches: 6. CDR1 and CDR2 from the germline V gene are SGDLS and YYNGEE. The CDR3 DNA follows: TGTGCCAGCAGCGACTTGGCGGGGGGCAGCACAGATACGCAGTATTTT. This codes for CASSDLAGGSTDTQYF. The variable domain in full, with the rest retrieved from reference TRBV9 and TRBJ2-3, is DSGVTQTPKHLITATGQRVTLRCSPRSGDLSVYWYQQSLDQGLQFLIQYYNGEERAKGNILERFSAQQFPDLHSELNLSSLELGDSALYFCASSDLAGGSTDTQYFGPGTRLTVL.

The rearrangement joins TRBV9 to TRBJ2-3, with TRBD1 as a possible D gene (5 bases). The length of the CDR3 is 13 residues. CDR1 is SGDLS, CDR2 YYNGEE, per germline. V lost 0 bases to trimming and J lost 8 bases, with 10 bases between them. Here the CDR3 DNA reads TGTGCCAGCAGCGTAGATAGGGGTGGTACGCAGTATTTT. Its protein product is CASSVDRGGTQYF.

The chain carries TRBV4-2 and TRBJ2-7, with 7 bases aligning to TRBD1. The germline V gene has CDR1 LGHNA and CDR2 YNFKEQ. This CDR3 contains 13 residues. The V segment lost 4 bases and the J segment 4 bases; nucleotides outside the gene matches: 4. CDR3 sequence reads: CASSRDREYEQYF. DNA for the CDR3: TGTGCCAGCAGCCGGGACAGAGAATACGAGCAGTACTTC.

The table lists this clone with a count of one. The chain carries TRBV7-2 and TRBJ2-7; TRBD1 aligns across 8 bases. The CDR3 is 15 amino acids. The junction had 4 bases not matched to a gene; V was cut back by 3 bases and J by 0 bases. Germline CDR1 and CDR2: SGHTA and FQGNSA. The CDR3 loop is CASSLDRAYSYEQYF. The CDR3, as DNA: TGTGCCAGCAGCTTGGACAGGGCTTACTCCTACGAGCAGTACTTC.

This clone has more than one count but fewer than ten. For the CDR3, the DNA is TGTGCCAGCAGCTCTACCCGGGACAGGGTCTACGAGCAGTACTTC. This codes for CASSSTRDRVYEQYF. The chain has TRBV7-2 and TRBJ2-7; TRBD1 matches 9 bases. This CDR3 is 15 amino acids long. CDR1 is SGHTA and CDR2 is FQGNSA in the germline V gene. The J segment lost 3 bases and the V segment lost 4 bases, leaving 7 bases of the junction unmatched.

This clone occurred once. The genes are TRBV5-5 and TRBJ2-5; a possible D gene is TRBD1 (5 bases). Germline V gene lookup returns CDR1 SGHKS and CDR2 YYEKEE (reference sequence). V gave up 2 bases and J gave up 5 bases, with 10 bases separating them. CDR3 size: 13 residues. The CDR3 is CASSFSGSETQYF. As DNA, the CDR3 is TGTGCCAGCAGCTTCTCAGGGTCCGAGACCCAGTACTTC.

This clone is a singleton in its sample. The chain links TRBV18 to TRBJ1-3, with TRBD1 identical over 8 bases. The CDR3 has 17 residues. Losses at the gene ends were 2 bases for V and 0 bases for J; bases not matched to a gene: 6. Germline CDR1 reads KGHSH; CDR2 reads LQKENI. The CDR3 is CASSPEDRASSGNTIYF. The CDR3 DNA follows: TGTGCCAGCTCACCAGAGGACAGGGCCTCCTCTGGAAACACCATATATTTT. Variable domain in full (rest from reference TRBV18 and TRBJ1-3): NAGVMQNPRHLVRRRGQEARLRCSPMKGHSHVYWYRQLPEEGLKFMVYLQKENIIDESGMPKERFSAEFPKEGPSILRIQQVVRGDSAAYFCASSPEDRASSGNTIYFGEGSWLTVV.

This CDR3 reads CASSAAGGGNIQYF. Here the CDR3 DNA reads TGTGCCAGCAGTGCGGCAGGGGGAGGAAACATTCAGTACTTC. The chain links TRBV25-1 to TRBJ2-4; TRBD1 might be the D (7 bases). CDR1 is MGHDK, CDR2 SYGVNS, per germline. Trimming pared 4 bases from V and 6 bases from J, leaving 13 bases between. The CDR3 has 14 amino acids.

This clone was seen a few times. The chain joins TRBV2 to TRBJ1-1, with unresolved D. The CDR3 has 14 amino acids. Looked up from germline, CDR1 is SNHLY and CDR2 is FYNNEI. Trimming cost V 7 bases and J 1 base, with 13 bases left between them. The CDR3 DNA reads TGTGCCAGCACCTCGGACGGGAGGAACACTGAAGCTTTCTTT. It yields the protein CASTSDGRNTEAFF.

This clone was observed once. The chain joins TRBV3-1 (or the pseudogene TRBV3-2) to TRBJ1-1, with a possible D match to TRBD1 (5 bases). The V gene lost 0 bases and the J gene lost 12 bases, with 20 bases spanning the gap. Per germline, CDR1 LGHDT and CDR2 YNNKEL (reference sequence). This CDR3 has 15 amino acids. The DNA of the CDR3 is TGTGCCAGCAGCCAAGACGGCAGGGCAGCCACGAGAACTTTCTTT. Translation gives CASSQDGRAATRTFF.

This chain connects TRBV5-8 to TRBJ1-5, with TRBD1 as a possible D gene (5 bases). This CDR3 has 14 residues. Trimming pared 4 bases from V and 4 bases from J, leaving 12 bases between. From germline, CDR1 is SGHTS and CDR2 YDEGEE. CDR3 loop: CASSSREGNQPQHF. CDR3 bases: TGTGCCAGCAGCAGCAGGGAGGGAAATCAGCCCCAGCATTTT.

V is TRBV5-6 and J is TRBJ2-3; 8 bases match TRBD2. Germline V gene lookup returns CDR1 SGHDT and CDR2 YYEEEE. Losses at the gene ends were 1 base for V and 4 bases for J; bases not matched to a gene: 11. This CDR3 has 17 residues. Here the CDR3 reads CASSLFLGTRTSDTQYF. The CDR3, as DNA: TGTGCCAGCAGCTTGTTTTTGGGGACTAGAACTTCAGATACGCAGTATTTT.

This chain links TRBV28 with TRBJ1-3, with a tentative D call TRBD1 (6 bases). V shed 8 bases and J shed 0 bases, with 11 bases lying between them. The germline CDR1 and CDR2 sequences are MDHEN and SYDVKM. The CDR3 consists of 14 residues. The CDR3: CASGQGYSGNTIYF. CDR3 sequence (DNA): TGTGCCAGCGGGCAGGGGTACTCTGGAAACACCATATATTTT.

The rearrangement links TRBV9 to TRBJ2-5; D is possibly TRBD1 (7 bases). Germline assignment: CDR1 SGDLS and CDR2 YYNGEE. The germline V and J ends were trimmed by 2 bases and 5 bases, with 13 bases remaining between them. The CDR3 runs 14 residues. CDR3 protein: CASSVQGGEETQYF. The CDR3 bases are TGTGCCAGCAGCGTCCAGGGGGGCGAGGAGACCCAGTACTTC.

The chain links TRBV7-3 to TRBJ2-5, with TRBD1 identical over 7 bases. CDR1 SGHTA and CDR2 FQGTGA come from the germline V gene. V lost 5 bases to trimming and J lost 8 bases; unmatched junction nucleotides: 8. CDR3 size: 13 residues. The chain's CDR3 is CASSPTGAGTQYF. The CDR3 region has the DNA TGTGCCAGCAGCCCAACAGGGGCCGGAACCCAGTACTTC. The variable domain in full, with the rest retrieved from reference TRBV7-3 and TRBJ2-5, is GAGVSQTPSNKVTEKGKYVELRCDPISGHTALYWYRQSLGQGPEFLIYFQGTGAADDSGLPNDRFFAVRPEGSVSTLKIQRTERGDSAVYLCASSPTGAGTQYFGPGTRLLVL.

The chain links TRBV29-1 to TRBJ2-5, with 10 positions matching TRBD1. The germline gives CDR1 SQVTM, CDR2 ANQGSEA. CDR3 length: 15 amino acids. Trimming removed 5 bases from V and 5 bases from J; junction bases left unmatched: 11. CDR3 bases: TGCAGCGTTTCCCCACGACAGGGGGCGGGGGAGACCCAGTACTTC. It translates to CSVSPRQGAGETQYF.

The gene calls are TRBV15 and TRBJ2-5, with TRBD2 identical over 11 bases. V lost 0 bases, J lost 2 bases, and 11 bases stayed unmatched. This CDR3 comprises 19 residues. Germline V gives CDR1 LNHNV, CDR2 YYDKDF (reference sequence). CDR3: CATSRDRIGLAGLQETQYF. The CDR3 DNA sequence: TGTGCCACCAGCAGAGATAGGATTGGACTAGCGGGTTTGCAAGAGACCCAGTACTTC. Drawing the rest from reference TRBV15 and TRBJ2-5, the complete variable domain is DAMVIQNPRYQVTQFGKPVTLSCSQTLNHNVMYWYQQKSSQAPKLLFHYYDKDFNNEADTPDNFQSRRPNTSFCFLDIRSPGLGDTAMYLCATSRDRIGLAGLQETQYFGPGTRLLVL.

This chain connects TRBV5-4 to TRBJ2-1; 9 positions match TRBD1. Germline loops: CDR1 SGHNT, CDR2 YYREEE (reference sequence). V gave up 0 bases and J gave up 6 bases; unmatched junction bases: 4. The CDR3 is made up of 15 amino acids. The CDR3 region is CASSLAGGQGNEQFF. DNA of the CDR3: TGTGCCAGCAGCTTGGCCGGGGGACAGGGCAATGAGCAGTTCTTC.

The chain is built from TRBV12-5 and TRBJ1-1; D gene unclear. V was cut by 2 bases and J by 1 base, with 11 bases left in between. The CDR3 has 15 amino acids. Germline V gene sequence: CDR1 LGHNT, CDR2 FRNRAP. CDR3 sequence reads: CASGLYAGSNTEAFF. In nucleotides, the CDR3 is TGTGCTAGTGGTTTGTATGCGGGGTCGAACACTGAAGCTTTCTTT.

V usage is TRBV6-5 and J usage is TRBJ2-7; TRBD1 agrees at 7 bases. V was clipped by 6 bases and J by 1 base; unmatched bases: 6. Germline assignment: CDR1 MNHEY and CDR2 SVGAGI. The CDR3 sequence is 14 residues long. CDR3 sequence: CASRTGQASYEQYF. CDR3 DNA: TGTGCCAGCAGGACAGGACAGGCGTCCTACGAGCAGTACTTC.

This clone was seen a single time. The J gene is TRBJ2-1, the V gene TRBV7-2; 8 positions match TRBD2. V shed 4 bases, J shed 3 bases, and the junction held 5 bases outside the gene matches. There are 15 residues in the CDR3. Per the germline V gene, CDR1 is SGHTA and CDR2 is FQGNSA. The CDR3 coding sequence is TGTGCCAGCAGCTATAGCGGGGTAGACTACAATGAGCAGTTCTTC. Translated, it gives CASSYSGVDYNEQFF.

The chain recombines TRBV5-1 with TRBJ2-1; 12 bases fit TRBD2. With V trimmed by 0 bases and J by 6 bases, 7 bases remained unmatched. CDR3 length: 17 amino acids. Germline values: CDR1 SGHRS, CDR2 YFSETQ. Written as DNA, the CDR3 is TGCGCCAGCAGCTTGGCGCTAGCGGGAGGGCCGCGCAATGAGCAGTTCTTC. Protein product: CASSLALAGGPRNEQFF.

This clone has just a few counts. The CDR3 DNA sequence: TGTGCCAGCAGTCTACAGGGGGCTGGAACTGAAGCTTTCTTT. Amino acids: CASSLQGAGTEAFF. The V call is TRBV2, the J call TRBJ1-1, with 9 nucleotides matching TRBD1. The V segment lost 5 bases and the J segment 5 bases; nucleotides outside the gene matches: 6. The CDR3 contains 14 residues. Germline loops: CDR1 SNHLY, CDR2 FYNNEI.

The rearrangement joins TRBV19 to TRBJ1-6; 7 bases align to TRBD1. Per germline, CDR1 LNHDA and CDR2 SQIVND (reference sequence). V trimming: 10 bases; J trimming: 0 bases; junction bases outside the gene matches: 9. This CDR3 is built from 16 residues. The CDR3 protein is CATEGQSSSYNSPLHF. For the CDR3, the DNA is TGTGCCACCGAGGGACAGTCGAGCTCCTATAATTCACCCCTCCACTTT.

The rearrangement joins TRBV4-2 to TRBJ2-1, with TRBD2 identical over 13 bases. V was pared by 1 base and J by 8 bases, with 8 bases of the junction left unmatched. The germline V gene has CDR1 LGHNA and CDR2 YNFKEQ. The CDR3 is made up of 17 amino acids. Here the CDR3 reads CASSQGPGLAGVHEQFF. In DNA form, the CDR3 reads TGTGCCAGCAGCCAAGGACCCGGACTAGCGGGAGTTCATGAGCAGTTCTTC.

The V and J genes are TRBV5-4 and TRBJ2-2; D unresolved. Trimming pared 0 bases from V and 0 bases from J, leaving 21 bases between. Germline CDR1 is SGHNT and CDR2 is YYREEE (reference sequence). The CDR3 length is 20 residues. CDR3 sequence (DNA): TGTGCCAGCAGCTTGGCCTTGTGGTCCATCGCGGTTACGAACACCGGGGAGCTGTTTTTT. Translating it yields CASSLALWSIAVTNTGELFF.

The chain is built from TRBV6-4 and TRBJ1-6; 8 bases line up with TRBD1. V shed 1 base, J shed 4 bases, and the junction held 9 bases outside the gene matches. CDR1 is MRHNA, CDR2 SNTAGT, per germline. CDR3 length: 18 amino acids. The CDR3 DNA is TGTGCCAGCAGTGACTTTACGACAGGGGTCATTTATAATTCACCCCTCCACTTT. Amino acid sequence: CASSDFTTGVIYNSPLHF.

The chain carries TRBV5-5 and TRBJ1-6; D possibly corresponds to TRBD1 (5 bases). Deletions cut 0 bases from V and 10 bases from J, with 14 bases between. The CDR3 totals 15 residues. Germline V CDR1 and CDR2: SGHKS, YYEKEE (reference sequence). The CDR3 bases are TGTGCCAGCAGCTTGGAATGGGGCGCGGGGTCACCCCTCCACTTT. Translation: CASSLEWGAGSPLHF.

The chain is built from TRBV10-3 and TRBJ1-4; 7 bases map to TRBD1. CDR1 is ENHRY and CDR2 is SYGVKD in the germline V gene. V lost 3 bases, J lost 12 bases, and 7 bases stayed unmatched. This CDR3 comprises 13 residues. Written as DNA, the CDR3 is TGTGCCATCAGTGACCCGACAGGGTTGGAACTGTTTTTT. The encoded protein is CAISDPTGLELFF.